The sample holds a few counts of the clone carrying this TCR beta chain. The antigen is undetermined. The data belong to a study of T cell repertoires in cytomegalovirus infection. Study-wide background: HLA-B-restricted CMV epitopes that are well studied, plus recently identified HLA-C-restricted ones, were used by the study. In public TCR beta signatures, there were indications of both CMV infection and matching HLA type. Study-wide findings and caveats: What dominated the ex vivo response were HLA-C-restricted CMV-specific TCR beta clonotypes. Cumulative public TCR beta family frequency identified CMV carriers with the relevant HLA.

TCRdb recomputed calls from the reads with MiXCR, one row per CDR3 protein. The sample comprises about 700,000 distinct CDR3 sequences, approximately 33% of which are singletons, and 18% rests with the top ten. CDR3 length: 14 amino acids. V was clipped by 5 bases and J by 2 bases; unmatched bases: 3. The V gene's germline CDR1 is SEHNR and CDR2 FQNEAQ (reference sequence). J is TRBJ2-3 and V is TRBV7-9, with 8 nucleotides matching TRBD2. This sample comprised cultured PBMCs, obtained from culture after CMV antigen stimulation. This clonotype was sampled from a human donor in good health (CMV status not recorded). Some clones in this sample may be carry-over from other donors' samples. The CDR3 DNA is TGTGCCAGCAGCCGAGCGGGAGACACAGATACGCAGTATTTT. Translation: CASSRAGDTDTQYF.